These 5 T cell receptor beta chains came from one sample sequenced in a study of cytomegalovirus exposure and HLA in healthy donors. The PCR contained 60 Vbeta and 13 Jbeta primers. Libraries were prepared by immunoSEQ multiplex PCR; TCRdb keeps only in-frame clonotypes and omits some of them. Of 180,000 or so clones in the sample, 70% to 80% were seen once. Specimen: PBMCs. These TCRs come from a man aged 18-30 years in good health and CMV-seronegative.

The chain links TRBV19 to TRBJ1-1, with D maybe TRBD1 (6 bases). V was trimmed by 7 bases and J by 5 bases, leaving 14 bases between them. The CDR3 runs to 13 residues. The V gene's germline CDR1 is LNHDA and CDR2 SQIVND (reference sequence). The CDR3 coding sequence is TGTGCCAGTACCCCCCAGGGGTGGACTGAAGCTTTCTTT. Translation gives CASTPQGWTEAFF.

This chain's CDR3 is CASSPTGWGEGGYTF. CDR3 sequence (DNA): TGTGCCAGCAGCCCGACAGGGTGGGGCGAAGGAGGCTACACCTTC. V gene TRBV5-4 combines with J gene TRBJ1-2, with 7 bases identical to TRBD1. Germline V gives CDR1 SGHNT, CDR2 YYREEE (reference sequence). The CDR3 loop spans 15 amino acids. After removal of 4 bases from V and 8 bases from J, the junction contained 14 bases not matched to a gene.

This clone came up once. V is TRBV12-5 and J is TRBJ1-2, with D perhaps TRBD1 (6 bases). The germline V gene encodes CDR1 LGHNT and CDR2 FRNRAP. The CDR3 is 15 amino acids. V was cut by 2 bases and J by 7 bases, with 17 bases left in between. The CDR3 sequence is CASGLIGGGHSGYTF. In nucleotides, the CDR3 is TGTGCTAGTGGTTTGATAGGGGGGGGACATTCTGGCTACACCTTC.

The rearrangement uses TRBV19 and TRBJ1-5; 7 bases line up with TRBD1. V lost 9 bases, J lost 6 bases, and 5 bases stayed unmatched. Germline CDR1 is LNHDA and CDR2 is SQIVND (reference sequence). The CDR3 is 12 amino acids. The CDR3 region is CASRQGSQPQHF. DNA of the CDR3: TGTGCCAGCAGACAGGGTAGTCAGCCCCAGCATTTT.

This clone was recorded a few times. The chain recombines TRBV19 with TRBJ1-3; 8 nucleotides align to TRBD1. Per germline, CDR1 LNHDA and CDR2 SQIVND (reference sequence). The J segment lost 0 bases and the V segment lost 6 bases, leaving 4 bases of the junction unmatched. This CDR3 spans 15 amino acids. CDR3 amino acids: CASSWTGSSGNTIYF. The CDR3 DNA reads as TGTGCCAGTAGCTGGACAGGGAGCTCTGGAAACACCATATATTTT. Supplemented by reference TRBV19 and TRBJ1-3, the full variable domain reads DGGITQSPKYLFRKEGQNVTLSCEQNLNHDAMYWYRQDPGQGLRLIYYSQIVNDFQKGDIAEGYSVSREKKESFPLTVTSAQKNPTAFYLCASSWTGSSGNTIYFGEGSWLTVV.